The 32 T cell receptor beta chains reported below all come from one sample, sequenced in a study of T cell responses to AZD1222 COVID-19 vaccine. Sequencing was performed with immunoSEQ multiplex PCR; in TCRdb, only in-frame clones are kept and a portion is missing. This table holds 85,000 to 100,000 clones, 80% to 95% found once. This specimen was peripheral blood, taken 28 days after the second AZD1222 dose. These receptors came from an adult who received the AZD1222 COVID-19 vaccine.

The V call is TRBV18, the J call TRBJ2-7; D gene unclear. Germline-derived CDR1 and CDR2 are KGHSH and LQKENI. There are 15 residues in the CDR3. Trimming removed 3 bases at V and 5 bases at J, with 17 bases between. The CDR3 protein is CASSPGLGAVDEQYF. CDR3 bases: TGTGCCAGCTCACCCGGATTAGGTGCGGTTGACGAGCAGTACTTC.

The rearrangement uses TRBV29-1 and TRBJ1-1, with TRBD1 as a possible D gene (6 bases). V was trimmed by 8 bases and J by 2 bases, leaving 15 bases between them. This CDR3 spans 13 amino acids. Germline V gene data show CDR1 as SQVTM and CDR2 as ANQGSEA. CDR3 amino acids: CSTRTGINTEAFF. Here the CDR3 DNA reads TGCAGCACGAGAACAGGGATAAACACTGAAGCTTTCTTT.

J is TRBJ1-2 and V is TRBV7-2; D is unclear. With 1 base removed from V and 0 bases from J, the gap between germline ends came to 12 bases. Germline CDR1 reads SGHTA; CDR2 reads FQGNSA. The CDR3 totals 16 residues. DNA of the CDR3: TGTGCCAGCAGCTTAGGGTCGCGCGTAGCTAACTATGGCTACACCTTC. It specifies CASSLGSRVANYGYTF. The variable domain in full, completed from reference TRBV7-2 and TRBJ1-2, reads GAGVSQSPSNKVTEKGKDVELRCDPISGHTALYWYRQSLGQGLEFLIYFQGNSAPDKSGLPSDRFSAERTGGSVSTLTIQRTQQEDSAVYLCASSLGSRVANYGYTFGSGTRLTVV.

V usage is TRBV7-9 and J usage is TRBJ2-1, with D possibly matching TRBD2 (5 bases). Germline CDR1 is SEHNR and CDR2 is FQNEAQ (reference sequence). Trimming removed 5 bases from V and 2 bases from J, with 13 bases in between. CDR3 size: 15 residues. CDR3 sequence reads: CASSLPDWAYNEQFF. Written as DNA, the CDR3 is TGTGCCAGCAGCCTCCCGGACTGGGCCTACAATGAGCAGTTCTTC.

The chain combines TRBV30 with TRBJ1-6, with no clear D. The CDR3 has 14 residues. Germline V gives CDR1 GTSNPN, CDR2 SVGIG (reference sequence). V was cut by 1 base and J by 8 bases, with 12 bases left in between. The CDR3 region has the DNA TGTGCCTGGAGTGACCTGATTTTGGATTCACCCCTCCACTTT. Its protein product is CAWSDLILDSPLHF.

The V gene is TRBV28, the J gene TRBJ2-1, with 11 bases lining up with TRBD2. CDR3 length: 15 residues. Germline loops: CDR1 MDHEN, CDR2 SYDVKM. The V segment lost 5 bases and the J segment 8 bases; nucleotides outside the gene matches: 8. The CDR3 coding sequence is TGTGCCAGCAGTCGGGCAACTAGCGGGAGCGATGAGCAGTTCTTC. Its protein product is CASSRATSGSDEQFF. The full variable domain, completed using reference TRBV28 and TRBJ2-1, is DVKVTQSSRYLVKRTGEKVFLECVQDMDHENMFWYRQDPGLGLRLIYFSYDVKMKEKGDIPEGYSVSREKKERFSLILESASTNQTSMYLCASSRATSGSDEQFFGPGTRLTVL.

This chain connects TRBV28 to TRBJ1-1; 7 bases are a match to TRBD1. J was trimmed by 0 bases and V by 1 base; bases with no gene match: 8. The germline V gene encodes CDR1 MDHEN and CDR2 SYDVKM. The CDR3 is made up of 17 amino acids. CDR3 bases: TGTGCCAGCAGTTTATCGTTGCCGACAGGGTTGAACACTGAAGCTTTCTTT. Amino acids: CASSLSLPTGLNTEAFF.

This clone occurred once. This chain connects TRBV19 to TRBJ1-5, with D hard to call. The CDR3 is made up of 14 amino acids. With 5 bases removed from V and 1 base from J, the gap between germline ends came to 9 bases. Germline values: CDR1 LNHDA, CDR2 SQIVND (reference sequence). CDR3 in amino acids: CASSGRASNQPQHF. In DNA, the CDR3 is TGTGCCAGTAGTGGGAGGGCGAGCAATCAGCCCCAGCATTTT.

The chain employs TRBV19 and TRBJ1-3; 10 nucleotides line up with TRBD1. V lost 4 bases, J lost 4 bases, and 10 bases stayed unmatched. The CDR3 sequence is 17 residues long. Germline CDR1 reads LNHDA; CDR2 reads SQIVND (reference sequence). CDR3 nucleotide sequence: TGTGCCAGTAGTAAATCCGGACAGGGGGACTCCGGAAACACCATATATTTT. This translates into CASSKSGQGDSGNTIYF.

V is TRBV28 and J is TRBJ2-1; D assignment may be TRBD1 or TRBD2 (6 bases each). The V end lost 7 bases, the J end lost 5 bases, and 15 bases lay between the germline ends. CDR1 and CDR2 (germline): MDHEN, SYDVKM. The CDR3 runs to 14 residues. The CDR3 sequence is CASKAGGGHNEQFF. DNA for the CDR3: TGTGCCAGCAAGGCCGGGGGCGGACACAATGAGCAGTTCTTC.

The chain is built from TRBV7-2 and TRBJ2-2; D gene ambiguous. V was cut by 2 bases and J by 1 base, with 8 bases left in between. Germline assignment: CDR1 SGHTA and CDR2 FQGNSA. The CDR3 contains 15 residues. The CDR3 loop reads CASSLYPRNTGELFF. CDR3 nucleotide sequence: TGTGCCAGCAGCTTATACCCCCGGAACACCGGGGAGCTGTTTTTT.

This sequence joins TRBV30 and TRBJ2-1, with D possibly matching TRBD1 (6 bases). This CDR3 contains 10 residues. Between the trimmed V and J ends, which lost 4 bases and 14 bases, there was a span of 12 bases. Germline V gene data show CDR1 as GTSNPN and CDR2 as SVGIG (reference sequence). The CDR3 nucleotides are TGTGCCTGGAAGTACAGGGCTAAGTTCTTC. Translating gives CAWKYRAKFF.

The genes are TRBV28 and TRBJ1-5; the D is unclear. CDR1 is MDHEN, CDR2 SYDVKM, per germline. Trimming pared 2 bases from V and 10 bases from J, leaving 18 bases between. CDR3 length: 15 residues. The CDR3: CASSLEVVGMDPQHF. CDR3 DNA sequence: TGTGCCAGCAGTTTAGAGGTGGTAGGGATGGATCCCCAGCATTTT.

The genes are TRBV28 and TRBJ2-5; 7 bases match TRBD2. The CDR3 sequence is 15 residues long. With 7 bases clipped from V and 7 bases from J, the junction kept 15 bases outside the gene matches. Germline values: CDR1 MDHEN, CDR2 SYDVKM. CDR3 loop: CASTGTIINIRTQYF. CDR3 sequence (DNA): TGTGCCAGCACCGGGACTATCATCAATATTAGGACCCAGTACTTC.

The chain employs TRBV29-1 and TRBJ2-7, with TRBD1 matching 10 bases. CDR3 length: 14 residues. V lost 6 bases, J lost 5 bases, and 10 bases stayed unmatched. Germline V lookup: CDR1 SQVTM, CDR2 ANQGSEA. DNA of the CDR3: TGCAGCGTGGAACTGGACAGGGGGAGCAACGAGCAGTACTTC. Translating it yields CSVELDRGSNEQYF.

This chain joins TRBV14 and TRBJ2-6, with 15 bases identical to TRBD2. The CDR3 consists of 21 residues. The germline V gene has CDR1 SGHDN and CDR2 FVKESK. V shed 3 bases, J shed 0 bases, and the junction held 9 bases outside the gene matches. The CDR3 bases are TGTGCCAGCAGCCACTTACCGGGACTAGCGGGAGGTAACTCTGGGGCCAACGTCCTGACTTTC. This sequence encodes CASSHLPGLAGGNSGANVLTF.

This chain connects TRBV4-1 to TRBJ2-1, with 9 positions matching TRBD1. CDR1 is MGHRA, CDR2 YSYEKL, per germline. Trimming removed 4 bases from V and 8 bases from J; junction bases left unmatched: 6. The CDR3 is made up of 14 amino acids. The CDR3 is CASSRDRAGHEQFF. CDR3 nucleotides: TGCGCCAGCAGCCGGGACAGGGCGGGTCATGAGCAGTTCTTC.

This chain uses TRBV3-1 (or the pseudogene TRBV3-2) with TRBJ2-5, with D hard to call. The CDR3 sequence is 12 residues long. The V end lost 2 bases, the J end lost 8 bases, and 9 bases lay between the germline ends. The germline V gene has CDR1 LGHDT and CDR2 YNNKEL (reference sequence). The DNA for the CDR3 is TGTGCCAGCAGCCAATCGGTCAGTACCCAGTACTTC. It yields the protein CASSQSVSTQYF.

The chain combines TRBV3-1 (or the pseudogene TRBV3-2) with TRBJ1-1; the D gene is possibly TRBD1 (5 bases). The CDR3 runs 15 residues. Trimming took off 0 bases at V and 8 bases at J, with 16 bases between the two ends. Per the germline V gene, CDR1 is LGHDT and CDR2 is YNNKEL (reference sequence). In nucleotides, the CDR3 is TGTGCCAGCAGCCAAGACCCGCAAGGGGACCAAGAAGCTTTCTTT. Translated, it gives CASSQDPQGDQEAFF.

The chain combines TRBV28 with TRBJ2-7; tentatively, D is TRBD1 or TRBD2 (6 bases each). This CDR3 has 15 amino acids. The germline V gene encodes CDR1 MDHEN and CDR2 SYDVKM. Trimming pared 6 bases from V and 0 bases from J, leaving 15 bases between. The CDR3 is CASSLGGMNSYEQYF. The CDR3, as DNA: TGTGCCAGCAGCTTAGGGGGGATGAACTCCTACGAGCAGTACTTC.

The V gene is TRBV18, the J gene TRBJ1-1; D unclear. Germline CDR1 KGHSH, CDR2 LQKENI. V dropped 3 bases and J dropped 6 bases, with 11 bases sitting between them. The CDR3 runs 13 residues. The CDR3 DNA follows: TGTGCCAGCTCACCCAATCCCGGGGCTGAAGCTTTCTTT. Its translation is CASSPNPGAEAFF.

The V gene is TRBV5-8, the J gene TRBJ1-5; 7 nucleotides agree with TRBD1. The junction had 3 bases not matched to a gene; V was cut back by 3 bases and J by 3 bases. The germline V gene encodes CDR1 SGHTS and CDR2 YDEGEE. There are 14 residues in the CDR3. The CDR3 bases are TGTGCCAGCAGCTACGGACAGGACAATCAGCCCCAGCATTTT. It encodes CASSYGQDNQPQHF.

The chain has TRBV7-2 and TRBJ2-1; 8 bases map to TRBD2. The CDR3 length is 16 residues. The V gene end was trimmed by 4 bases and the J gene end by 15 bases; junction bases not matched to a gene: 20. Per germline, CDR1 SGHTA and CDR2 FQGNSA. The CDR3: CASSSTRTSSLRGWFF. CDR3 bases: TGTGCCAGCAGCTCCACCCGGACTAGCTCGCTAAGGGGGTGGTTCTTC.

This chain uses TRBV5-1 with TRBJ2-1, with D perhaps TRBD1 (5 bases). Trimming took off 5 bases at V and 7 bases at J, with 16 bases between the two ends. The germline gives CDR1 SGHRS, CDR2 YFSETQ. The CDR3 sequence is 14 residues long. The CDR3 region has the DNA TGCGCCAGCAGTTCCTCACAGGTCTCGAATGAGCAGTTCTTC. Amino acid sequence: CASSSSQVSNEQFF.

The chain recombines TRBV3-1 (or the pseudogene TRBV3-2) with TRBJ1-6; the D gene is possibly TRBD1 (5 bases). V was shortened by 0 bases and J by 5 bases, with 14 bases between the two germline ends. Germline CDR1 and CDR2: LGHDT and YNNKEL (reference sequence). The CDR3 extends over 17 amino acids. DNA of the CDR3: TGTGCCAGCAGCCAAGATGTACGAGACAGTCATAATTCACCCCTCCACTTT. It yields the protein CASSQDVRDSHNSPLHF.

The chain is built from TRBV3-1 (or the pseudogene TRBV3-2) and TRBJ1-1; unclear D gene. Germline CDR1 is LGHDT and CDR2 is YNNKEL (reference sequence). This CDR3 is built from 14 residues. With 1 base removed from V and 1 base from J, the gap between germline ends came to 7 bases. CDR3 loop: CASSQVASNTEAFF. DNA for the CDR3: TGTGCCAGCAGCCAAGTGGCCTCGAACACTGAAGCTTTCTTT.

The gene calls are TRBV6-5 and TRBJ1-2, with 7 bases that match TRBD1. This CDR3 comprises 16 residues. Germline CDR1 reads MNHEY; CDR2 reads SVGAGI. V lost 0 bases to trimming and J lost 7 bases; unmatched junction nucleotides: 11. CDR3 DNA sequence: TGTGCCAGCAGTTACTCGCAGGGGGGACTGTCGGCTGGCTACACCTTC. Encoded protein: CASSYSQGGLSAGYTF.

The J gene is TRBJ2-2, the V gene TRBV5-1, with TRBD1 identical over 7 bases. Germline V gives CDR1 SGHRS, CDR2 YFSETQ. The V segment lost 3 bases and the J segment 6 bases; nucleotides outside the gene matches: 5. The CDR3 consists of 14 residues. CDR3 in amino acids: CASSWFQGAGELFF. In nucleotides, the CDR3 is TGCGCCAGCAGCTGGTTCCAGGGGGCCGGGGAGCTGTTTTTT.

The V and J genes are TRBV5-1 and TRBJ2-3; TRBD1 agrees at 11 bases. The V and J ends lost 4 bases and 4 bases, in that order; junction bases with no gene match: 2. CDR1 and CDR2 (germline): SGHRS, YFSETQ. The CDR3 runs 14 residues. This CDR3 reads CASSGGQGADTQYF. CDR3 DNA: TGCGCCAGCAGCGGGGGACAGGGGGCAGATACGCAGTATTTT.

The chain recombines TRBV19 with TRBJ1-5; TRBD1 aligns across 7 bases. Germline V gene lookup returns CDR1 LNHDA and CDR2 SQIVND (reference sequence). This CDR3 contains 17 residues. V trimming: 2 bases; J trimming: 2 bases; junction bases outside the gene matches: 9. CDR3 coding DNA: TGTGCCAGTAGTATAAGGACAGGAAGGTATGGCAATCAGCCCCAGCATTTT. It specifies CASSIRTGRYGNQPQHF.

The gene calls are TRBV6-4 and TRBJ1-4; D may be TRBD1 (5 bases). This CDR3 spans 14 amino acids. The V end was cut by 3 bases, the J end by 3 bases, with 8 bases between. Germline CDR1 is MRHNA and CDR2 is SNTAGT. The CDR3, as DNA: TGTGCCAGCAGTGAAAGGGGAGCTAATGAAAAACTGTTTTTT. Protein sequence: CASSERGANEKLFF.

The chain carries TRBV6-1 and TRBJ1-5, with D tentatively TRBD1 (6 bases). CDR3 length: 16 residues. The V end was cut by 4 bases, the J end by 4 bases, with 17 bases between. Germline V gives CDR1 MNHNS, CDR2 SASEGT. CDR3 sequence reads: CASSVNYRVWNQPQHF. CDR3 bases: TGTGCCAGCAGTGTGAACTACAGGGTATGGAATCAGCCCCAGCATTTT.